The next 18 T cell receptor beta chains were all read from a single sample in a study of T cell repertoires in aging, cancer and after chemotherapy (dated by TCRdb to about 2019). Instead of sorted cells or RNA, genomic DNA extracted from peripheral blood served as the source for amplifying TCR beta rearrangements. Sequencing was performed on an Illumina MiSeq. Multiplex touch-down PCR with a mixed TRB-A/B primer pool was used to amplify rearranged TRB sequences covering the V, D and J segments. TCRdb took the public reads, trimmed them with fastp at Q25, ran MiXCR for clone calling and kept in-frame beta chains. Every distinct CDR3 protein forms one entry, paired with its most common genes and DNA. The sample table records about 1,400 distinct CDR3 sequences; about a third of these occur just once. The top ten hold more than 10% of the sample. Specimen: blood. The receptors shown here come from a human donor with a solid tumor.

This clonotype appeared a few times. CDR3 bases: TGTGCCAGCAGCTTACGACAGGGCGGGAATCAGCCCCAGCATTTT. It yields the protein CASSLRQGGNQPQHF. The V and J genes are TRBV13 and TRBJ1-5, with TRBD1 matching over 7 bases. The germline CDR1 and CDR2 sequences are PRHDT and FYEKMQ (reference sequence). This CDR3 region has 15 residues. V was pared by 2 bases and J by 4 bases, with 5 bases of the junction left unmatched.

By share, this clonotype counts as large. The V gene is TRBV6-5, the J gene TRBJ2-7, with 10 bases aligning to TRBD2. Germline values: CDR1 MNHEY, CDR2 SVGAGI. V lost 0 bases to trimming and J lost 4 bases; unmatched junction nucleotides: 3. The CDR3 length is 15 residues. This CDR3 is CASSYSGLAEYEQYF. As DNA, the CDR3 is TGTGCCAGCAGTTACTCTGGACTAGCGGAATACGAGCAGTACTTC.

Only one count was recorded for this clonotype. Compared with germline, one end of the junction differs, possibly owing to a read error. The chain recombines TRBV6-1 with TRBJ1-2; TRBD1 is a possible D gene (6 bases). The CDR3 is 13 amino acids. The germline CDR1 and CDR2 sequences are MNHNS and SASEGT. The CDR3 region is CDSSEGGNYGYTF. Here the CDR3 DNA reads TGTGACAGCAGTGAGGGGGGGAACTATGGCTACACCTTC.

This clonotype was observed a single time. This chain uses TRBV7-9 with TRBJ1-2, with D unclear. The CDR3 totals 12 residues. Trimming left V 2 bases short and J 6 bases short, with 7 bases between. Germline values: CDR1 SEHNR, CDR2 FQNEAQ (reference sequence). CDR3 bases: TGTGCCAGCAGCTTATTAAGGGATGGCTACACCTTC. Translation gives CASSLLRDGYTF.

This clonotype was seen a handful of times. The gene calls are TRBV25-1 and TRBJ2-6, with 7 bases lining up with TRBD1. V was pared by 6 bases and J by 0 bases, with 14 bases of the junction left unmatched. The CDR3 contains 19 residues. The germline V gene encodes CDR1 MGHDK and CDR2 SYGVNS. CDR3 DNA: TGTGCCAGCAGCCCAGTAGGACAGGTGTTATACTCTGGGGCCAACGTCCTGACTTTC. Translating gives CASSPVGQVLYSGANVLTF. The complete variable domain, with remaining parts taken from reference TRBV25-1 and TRBJ2-6, reads EADIYQTPRYLVIGTGKKITLECSQTMGHDKMYWYQQDPGMELHLIHYSYGVNSTEKGDLSSESTVSRIRTEHFPLTLESARPSHTSQYLCASSPVGQVLYSGANVLTFGAGSRLTVL.

V usage is TRBV12-3 or TRBV12-4 and J usage is TRBJ2-7; D is perhaps TRBD1 (6 bases). Deletions cut 6 bases from V and 4 bases from J, with 19 bases between. The CDR3 is made up of 15 amino acids. The CDR3: CASSPRRGHGYEQYF. CDR3 nucleotides: TGTGCCAGCAGCCCCCGCAGGGGCCATGGTTACGAGCAGTACTTC.

This clonotype showed up just a few times. The chain links TRBV7-9 to TRBJ1-2; the match to TRBD1 covers 11 bases. The CDR3 runs to 15 residues. The trim removed 6 bases at V and 4 bases at J, leaving 7 bases unmatched. Germline CDR1 and CDR2: SEHNR and FQNEAQ (reference sequence). The CDR3 reads CASSSGTGGGYGYTF. In DNA form, the CDR3 reads TGTGCCAGCAGTTCAGGGACAGGGGGTGGCTATGGCTACACCTTC. The entire variable domain, with the rest obtained from reference TRBV7-9 and TRBJ1-2, is as follows: DTGVSQNPRHKITKRGQNVTFRCDPISEHNRLYWYRQTLGQGPEFLTYFQNEAQLEKSRLLSDRFSAERPKGSFSTLEIQRTEQGDSAMYLCASSSGTGGGYGYTFGSGTRLTVV.

CDR3 sequence reads: CSAREGQGFNQPQHF. The CDR3 DNA reads TGCAGTGCTAGAGAGGGACAGGGATTCAATCAGCCCCAGCATTTT. The chain has TRBV20-1 and TRBJ1-5, with 9 bases lining up with TRBD1. Germline assignment: CDR1 DFQATT and CDR2 SNEGSKA (reference sequence). The CDR3 covers 15 residues. V shed 0 bases and J 3 bases; nucleotides not matched to a gene: 3.

The V call is TRBV7-2, the J call TRBJ2-2, with a possible D match to TRBD1 (6 bases). CDR3 length equals 15 residues. Germline V gives CDR1 SGHTA, CDR2 FQGNSA. V was clipped by 3 bases and J by 3 bases, with 11 bases between them. CDR3 coding DNA: TGTGCCAGCAGCTTGCAGGGACAATACACCGGGGAGCTGTTTTTT. Translating it yields CASSLQGQYTGELFF.

The chain links TRBV5-4 to TRBJ2-3, with 8 bases that match TRBD1. Germline values: CDR1 SGHNT, CDR2 YYREEE (reference sequence). This CDR3 contains 16 residues. The V and J ends lost 1 base and 4 bases, in that order; junction bases with no gene match: 8. The DNA of the CDR3 is TGTGCCAGCAGCTTGAGTACAGGGGGTGTTGCAGATACGCAGTATTTT. Amino acid sequence: CASSLSTGGVADTQYF.

The genes are TRBV6-5 and TRBJ2-1; 10 bases are shared with TRBD1. The CDR3 totals 17 residues. After removal of 8 bases from V and 6 bases from J, the junction contained 16 bases not matched to a gene. Germline CDR1 is MNHEY and CDR2 is SVGAGI. The CDR3 region has the DNA TGTGCCAGCTCTCCCACTCTAGGGACAGGGGCGGGCAATGAGCAGTTCTTC. This codes for CASSPTLGTGAGNEQFF.

Details on this clonotype: Germline and junction disagree at one end, which may indicate a read error. The chain has TRBV7-2 and TRBJ1-1; TRBD1 aligns across 8 bases. Germline loops: CDR1 SGHTA, CDR2 FQGNSA. This CDR3 comprises 15 residues. Here the CDR3 reads CASSRGGQVDTKAFF. The DNA of the CDR3 is TGTGCCAGCAGCAGGGGGGGACAGGTCGACACTAAAGCTTTCTTT. The entire variable domain, with the rest obtained from reference TRBV7-2 and TRBJ1-1, is as follows: GAGVSQSPSNKVTEKGKDVELRCDPISGHTALYWYRQSLGQGLEFLIYFQGNSAPDKSGLPSDRFSAERTGGSVSTLTIQRTQQEDSAVYLCASSRGGQVDTKAFFGQGTRLTVV.

This chain connects TRBV5-6 to TRBJ1-6; TRBD1 matches at 7 bases. Looked up from germline, CDR1 is SGHDT and CDR2 is YYEEEE. This CDR3 has 15 residues. Trimming at V came to 3 bases and at J to 10 bases, leaving 10 bases not matched to a gene. The CDR3 region has the DNA TGTGCCAGCAGCTCGAAAGGGACAGCCTACTCACCCCTCCACTTT. It specifies CASSSKGTAYSPLHF.

This clonotype showed up just a few times. The chain carries TRBV6-1 and TRBJ2-7; D is perhaps TRBD1 (7 bases). The CDR3 is 15 amino acids. Germline CDR1 and CDR2: MNHNS and SASEGT. Trimming took 4 bases from V and 1 from J, leaving 14 bases between them. CDR3 bases: TGTGCCAGCAGTGGAGGGGGGACAGCGTCCTACGAGCAGTACTTC. This encodes CASSGGGTASYEQYF.

The chain couples TRBV6-1 to TRBJ2-2, with TRBD1 matching over 11 bases. The junction had 7 bases not matched to a gene; V was cut back by 7 bases and J by 6 bases. This CDR3 contains 15 residues. The germline gives CDR1 MNHNS, CDR2 SASEGT. CDR3 amino acids: CASIRDRGEAGELFF. CDR3 in DNA: TGTGCCAGCATCCGGGACAGGGGGGAGGCCGGGGAGCTGTTTTTT.

Relative to its sample, this clonotype is large. The gene calls are TRBV7-2 and TRBJ2-3; D is uncertain. CDR3 length equals 14 residues. Trimming took 0 bases from V and 3 from J, leaving 7 bases between them. From germline, CDR1 is SGHTA and CDR2 FQGNSA. CDR3 loop: CASSLAVGTDTQYF. As DNA, the CDR3 is TGTGCCAGCAGCTTAGCGGTGGGTACAGATACGCAGTATTTT.

This clonotype has a handful of counts. The chain has TRBV6-2 or TRBV6-3 and TRBJ2-7, with 8 bases lining up with TRBD2. CDR3 length: 16 amino acids. The trim removed 0 bases at V and 5 bases at J, leaving 9 bases unmatched. Germline V gene sequence: CDR1 MNHEY, CDR2 SVGEGT. This CDR3 is CASSYSGGLGPHEQYF. CDR3 sequence (DNA): TGTGCCAGCAGTTACTCAGGGGGACTAGGTCCCCACGAGCAGTACTTC.

The chain joins TRBV6-2 or TRBV6-3 to TRBJ1-1; TRBD1 is a possible D gene (6 bases). Per the germline V gene, CDR1 is MNHEY and CDR2 is SVGEGT. V was trimmed by 7 bases and J by 5 bases, leaving 14 bases between them. The CDR3 contains 13 residues. In DNA, the CDR3 is TGTGCCAGCATCGTGACAGGAGGGACTGAAGCTTTCTTT. Protein: CASIVTGGTEAFF.